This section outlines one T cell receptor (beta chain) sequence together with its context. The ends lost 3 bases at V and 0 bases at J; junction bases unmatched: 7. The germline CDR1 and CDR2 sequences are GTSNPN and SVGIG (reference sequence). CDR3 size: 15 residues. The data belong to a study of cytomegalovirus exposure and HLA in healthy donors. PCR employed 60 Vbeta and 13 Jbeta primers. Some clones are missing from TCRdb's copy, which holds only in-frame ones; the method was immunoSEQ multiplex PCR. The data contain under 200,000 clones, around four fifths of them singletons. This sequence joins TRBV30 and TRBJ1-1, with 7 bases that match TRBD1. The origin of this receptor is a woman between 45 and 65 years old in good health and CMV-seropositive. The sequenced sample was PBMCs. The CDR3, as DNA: TGTGCCTGGAGGGGGAGACAGGGAATGAACACTGAAGCTTTCTTT. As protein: CAWRGRQGMNTEAFF.